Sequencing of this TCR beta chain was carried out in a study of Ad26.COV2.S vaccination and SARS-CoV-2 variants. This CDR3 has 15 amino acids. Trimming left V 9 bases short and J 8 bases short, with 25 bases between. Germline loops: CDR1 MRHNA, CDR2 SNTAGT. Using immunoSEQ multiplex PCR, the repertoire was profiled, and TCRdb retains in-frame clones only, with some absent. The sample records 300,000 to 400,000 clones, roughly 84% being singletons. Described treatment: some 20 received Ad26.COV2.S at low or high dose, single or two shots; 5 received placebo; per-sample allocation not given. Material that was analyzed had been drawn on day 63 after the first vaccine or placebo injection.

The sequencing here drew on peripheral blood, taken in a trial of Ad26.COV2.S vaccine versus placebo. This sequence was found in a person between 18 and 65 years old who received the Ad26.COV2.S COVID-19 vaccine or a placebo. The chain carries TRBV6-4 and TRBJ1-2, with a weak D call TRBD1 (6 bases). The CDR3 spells CARAGLGWAGEGYTF. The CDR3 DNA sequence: TGTGCCAGGGCCGGACTCGGGTGGGCAGGGGAAGGCTACACCTTC.